This is a list of T cell receptor beta chains from one sample in a study of blood T cell repertoires in COVID-19. Here immunoSEQ multiplex PCR was the method, and the copy in TCRdb shows in-frame clones only, minus some. The table records over 150,000 clones, roughly 89% of them present only once. The sequenced material came from peripheral blood. These receptors were taken from a woman aged 55-70 years who had recovered from COVID-19. Both conserved end residues are trimmed from each CDR3.

v_gene	j_gene	CDR3aa
TRBV21-1	TRBJ1-2	ASSKARGTDYGYT
TRBV6-5	TRBJ1-2	ASSTTDRGRGGYT
TRBV24-1	TRBJ2-1	ATSLYRDREQF
TRBV7-3	TRBJ2-3	ASSPDRARGTDTQY
TRBV5-1	TRBJ2-3	ASSLEGREAVDTQY
TRBV4-3	TRBJ2-2	ASSQDWLAGYGELF
TRBV7-9	TRBJ1-3	ANRGITGNTIY
TRBV28	TRBJ2-7	ASSDTGRNSYEQY
TRBV11-3	TRBJ2-1	ASSLRDNYNEQF
TRBV4-2	TRBJ2-3	ASSQEPGLFFTDTQY
TRBV28	TRBJ2-2	ASIQQGWNTGELF
TRBV3-1/TRBV3-2	TRBJ1-1	ASSQVAGVEAF
TRBV19	TRBJ2-7	ASSTGTGEAYEQY
TRBV6-5	TRBJ1-2	ASSYSDRGYGYT
TRBV14	TRBJ2-5	ASSQLDSQETQY
TRBV5-1	TRBJ2-1	ASTRDSGDEQF
TRBV20-1	TRBJ1-1	SASSQMNTEAF
TRBV10-2	TRBJ2-7	ASRGLAGSSYEQY
TRBV11-2	TRBJ2-3	ASSLGLAVRDTQY
TRBV19	TRBJ1-2	ASSISGGGYGYT
TRBV5-1	TRBJ2-4	ASSLVDPGLPAKNIQY
TRBV6-5	TRBJ2-3	ASRQGTDTQY
TRBV9	TRBJ2-2	ASSVSTGLVNTGELF
TRBV10-1	TRBJ2-5	ASSDAGFGETQY
TRBV30	TRBJ2-7	AWRRPGSGARVEEQY
TRBV5-1	TRBJ2-7	ASSLDTGGSPYEQY
TRBV5-1	TRBJ2-3	ASSLATSGGGTDTQY
TRBV11-2	TRBJ2-7	ASSSPGLGTYEQY
TRBV9	TRBJ2-1	ASTPQGQGYNEQF
TRBV14	TRBJ1-4	ASSSGGGDEKLF
TRBV28	TRBJ1-2	ASSSSGVSNYGYT
TRBV6-5	TRBJ2-1	ASSLVPSVNYNEQF
TRBV10-3	TRBJ1-2	AISERGTTGDYT
TRBV4-2	TRBJ1-3	ASSQGGGPTGNTIY
TRBV19	TRBJ1-6	ASKQGAMTQRNSPLH
TRBV28	TRBJ1-1	ASSLRGRTEAF
TRBV5-1	TRBJ1-2	ASSSLGRGSYGYT
TRBV30	TRBJ1-5	AWSPVRGSNQPQH
TRBV9	TRBJ2-5	ASSVASGGGETQY
TRBV28	TRBJ2-1	ASSLVDEQF
TRBV2	TRBJ1-4	ASRQGTGGYEKLF
TRBV5-1	TRBJ2-5	ASIRGVAGQETQY
TRBV4-3	TRBJ1-2	ASSQVLAGRGYT
TRBV3-1/TRBV3-2	TRBJ2-5	ASSQDIGTGLMETQY
TRBV27	TRBJ2-3	ASSSQGTDTQY
TRBV5-4	TRBJ1-2	ASSSAPGGRDGYT